This TCR beta chain was identified during a study of blood T cell repertoires in COVID-19. Study-level background: Collection of acute and convalescent COVID-19 samples took place in the United States, Italy and Spain.

Assignment of participants to cohorts was predicated upon participant-reported clinical history. A case of COVID-19 had been met by exposed participants within 2 weeks before study entry. Trimming removed 4 bases from V and 2 bases from J; junction bases left unmatched: 4. The CDR3 consists of 14 residues. In germline, CDR1 is KGHSH, CDR2 LQKENI. Under the authors' procedure: Nucleated cell counts were estimated from reference gene primer amplification. Only in-frame clones appear in the TCRdb table, and some are missing; sequencing was by immunoSEQ multiplex PCR. D and trimming come from the DNA, and the V and J calls and clone size come from that table. Of fewer than 350,000 clones in the sample, almost 90% were seen once.

This sequence originates from a woman younger than 45 who had been exposed to COVID-19. The V call is TRBV18, the J call TRBJ1-2; 7 bases fit TRBD1. Sequencing used PBMCs or T cells enriched from blood (not recorded which). CDR3 sequence reads: CASSRDRENYGYTF. DNA for the CDR3: TGTGCCAGCTCACGCGACAGGGAGAACTATGGCTACACCTTC.